This T cell receptor (beta chain) was sequenced for a study of spatial heterogeneity in lung cancer. As for the study in general: Detection consistently captured more beta-chain sequences than alpha-chain sequences.

The V end lost 3 bases, the J end lost 6 bases, and 10 bases lay between the germline ends. The CDR3 is 13 amino acids. From germline, CDR1 is LNHNV and CDR2 YYDKDF (reference sequence). There are a few counts of this clonotype. Carried by each TCR cDNA molecule was a unique molecular identifier. One entry per CDR3 protein results from TCRdb running MiXCR on the 5' RACE reads. Among over 95,000 distinct CDR3 sequences, approximately 11% were seen once, and the ten largest hold 20% to 30%. The time point denotes: blood at routine non-recurrence follow-up after resection. Frozen PBMC, nontumor lung or tumor provided whole RNA, which was sequenced unsorted.

The chain uses TRBV15 and TRBJ2-3; no clear D. Sequencing was performed on PBMCs, taken at follow-up. This TCR was sampled from a female donor with early-stage non-small cell lung cancer. CDR3 sequence: CATSSLRIDTQYF. The CDR3 DNA follows: TGTGCCACCAGCAGCCTTCGAATTGATACGCAGTATTTT.